This T cell receptor beta chain was found in a study of blood T cell repertoires in COVID-19. Whole-study context: The United States, Italy and Spain provided the acute and convalescent COVID-19 samples.

Original processing notes: Amplification with reference gene primers provided the estimates of nucleated cell counts. Some clones are missing from TCRdb's copy, which holds only in-frame ones; the method was immunoSEQ multiplex PCR. Clonal size and the V and J genes are those of that table, whereas D and trimming came from the DNA. The sample lists fewer than 250,000 clones; approximately 85% were seen once. Losses at the gene ends were 6 bases for V and 7 bases for J; bases not matched to a gene: 4. This CDR3 region has 12 residues. Germline V gene lookup returns CDR1 SQVTM and CDR2 ANQGSEA. In regard to this clone: The sample holds other DNA sequences that translate to the same CDR3.

The clonotype was recovered from a woman between 65 and 79 years old with active or convalescent COVID-19. Sequenced sample: peripheral blood. V gene TRBV29-1 combines with J gene TRBJ1-5; TRBD1 matches at 9 bases. CDR3 nucleotides: TGCAGCGTGAGACAGGGGGACCAGCCCCAGCATTTT. It encodes CSVRQGDQPQHF.